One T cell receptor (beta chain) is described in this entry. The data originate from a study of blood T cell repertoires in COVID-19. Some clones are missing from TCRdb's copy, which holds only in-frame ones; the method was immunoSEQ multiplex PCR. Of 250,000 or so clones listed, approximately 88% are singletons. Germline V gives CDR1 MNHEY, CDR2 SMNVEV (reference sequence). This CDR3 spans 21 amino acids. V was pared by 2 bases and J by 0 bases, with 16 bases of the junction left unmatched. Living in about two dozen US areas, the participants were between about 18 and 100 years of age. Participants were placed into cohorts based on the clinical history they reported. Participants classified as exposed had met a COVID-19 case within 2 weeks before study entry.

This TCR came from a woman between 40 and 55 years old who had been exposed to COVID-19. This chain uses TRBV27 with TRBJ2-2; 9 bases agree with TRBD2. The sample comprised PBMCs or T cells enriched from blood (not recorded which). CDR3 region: CASSLRSASGVLVANTGELFF. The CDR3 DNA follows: TGTGCCAGCAGTTTAAGGTCGGCTAGCGGGGTTTTGGTGGCGAACACCGGGGAGCTGTTTTTT.